One TCR beta chain is described in this entry. Its specificity is not known. The data originate from a study of T cell therapy after organ transplantation. Overall study context: Therapy products were autologous CMV-specific T cells, peptide-expanded for two to three weeks. Blood for the long-term post-therapy sample came 20 to 29 weeks after therapy.

Profiling relied on immunoSEQ multiplex PCR, and the TCRdb table lists in-frame clones only, not all of them. The profile shows about 17,000 clones, about 85% of them singletons. Germline CDR1 is MGHDK and CDR2 is SYGVNS. The CDR3 is 15 residues long. V lost 1 base and J 4 bases, leaving 12 bases between the germline ends. Stated time point: 20-29 weeks after completion of therapy. The sample was CD8+ T cells from blood, taken after autologous CMV-specific T cell therapy. This receptor was taken from a human patient who had received a solid organ transplant and had CMV disease. Some T cells may trace back to the graft donor. The chain recombines TRBV25-1 with TRBJ2-3, with D perhaps TRBD1 (6 bases). The CDR3 loop reads CASSEWGRGPDTQYF. DNA of the CDR3: TGTGCCAGCAGTGAATGGGGCAGGGGCCCAGATACGCAGTATTTT.